The rows below give T cell receptor beta chains drawn from one sample of a study of post-analysis software for immune sequencing data. TCRdb used MiXCR to reprocess the PCR reads, holding one entry per CDR3 protein. The sample has some 370,000 distinct CDR3 sequences; around 37% are singletons. The sequencing sample was made of blood. These receptors were obtained from a girl aged 5-17 years with multiple sclerosis. The CDR3 runs from the conserved cysteine through the conserved F or W. The order of the fields is CDR3 protein, CDR3 DNA, CDR3 length, J gene, D gene, clone size, V gene. D genes are given only for firm matches. Where a row states a size, it is once, few, many or the class of an expanded clone; other rows omit it.

CDR3 protein: CASSGGQDTREQYF
CDR3 DNA: TGTGCCAGCAGCGGCGGGCAGGACACCCGCGAGCAGTACTTC
CDR3 length: 14
J gene: TRBJ2-7
D gene: .
clone size: .
V gene: TRBV11-2

CDR3 protein: CAGSLEGPQHF
CDR3 DNA: TGTGCCGGCAGCTTAGAGGGGCCCCAGCATTTT
CDR3 length: 11
J gene: TRBJ1-5
D gene: .
clone size: once
V gene: TRBV7-9

CDR3 protein: CASSYPRDGTGGTEAFF
CDR3 DNA: TGTGCCAGCAGTTACCCGAGGGACGGGACAGGGGGGACTGAAGCTTTCTTT
CDR3 length: 17
J gene: TRBJ1-1
D gene: TRBD1
clone size: .
V gene: TRBV6-5

CDR3 protein: CASSSGGTGLRRQYF
CDR3 DNA: TGTGCCAGCAGCTCTGGGGGGACAGGGTTAAGAAGGCAGTACTTC
CDR3 length: 15
J gene: TRBJ2-7
D gene: TRBD1
clone size: few
V gene: TRBV14

CDR3 protein: CASSYSSGGEGNEQFF
CDR3 DNA: TGTGCCAGCAGTTACTCAAGCGGGGGGGAGGGAAATGAGCAGTTCTTC
CDR3 length: 16
J gene: TRBJ2-1
D gene: TRBD2
clone size: few
V gene: TRBV6-5

CDR3 protein: CASSSLAGGRGNEQFF
CDR3 DNA: TGTGCCAGCAGTTCTCTCGCGGGGGGGCGAGGGAATGAGCAGTTCTTC
CDR3 length: 16
J gene: TRBJ2-1
D gene: TRBD2
clone size: .
V gene: TRBV27

CDR3 protein: CASSVAGTGFWSYNEQFF
CDR3 DNA: TGTGCCAGCAGCGTAGCCGGGACAGGGTTTTGGTCCTACAATGAGCAGTTCTTC
CDR3 length: 18
J gene: TRBJ2-1
D gene: TRBD1
clone size: few
V gene: TRBV9

CDR3 protein: CASNNRGVQETQYF
CDR3 DNA: TGTGCCAGCAACAACAGGGGCGTACAAGAGACCCAGTACTTC
CDR3 length: 14
J gene: TRBJ2-5
D gene: TRBD1
clone size: few
V gene: TRBV6-6

CDR3 protein: CASSLVDSADTQYF
CDR3 DNA: TGTGCCAGCAGTTTGGTTGACAGCGCAGATACGCAGTATTTT
CDR3 length: 14
J gene: TRBJ2-3
D gene: .
clone size: .
V gene: TRBV12-3/TRBV12-4

CDR3 protein: CASSQYRGGDGYTF
CDR3 DNA: TGTGCCAGCAGTCAATACAGGGGAGGAGATGGCTACACCTTC
CDR3 length: 14
J gene: TRBJ1-2
D gene: TRBD1
clone size: many
V gene: TRBV27

CDR3 protein: CASSPHPNTEAFF
CDR3 DNA: TGTGCCAGCAGCCCACACCCGAACACTGAAGCTTTCTTT
CDR3 length: 13
J gene: TRBJ1-1
D gene: .
clone size: few
V gene: TRBV7-9

CDR3 protein: CASTRGQSNQPQHF
CDR3 DNA: TGTGCCAGCACCCGGGGACAGAGTAATCAGCCCCAGCATTTT
CDR3 length: 14
J gene: TRBJ1-5
D gene: TRBD1
clone size: once
V gene: TRBV2

CDR3 protein: CASRPTGISYNEQFF
CDR3 DNA: TGTGCCAGCAGACCAACAGGGATCTCCTACAATGAGCAGTTCTTC
CDR3 length: 15
J gene: TRBJ2-1
D gene: .
clone size: few
V gene: TRBV7-2

CDR3 protein: CASSIAENTEAFF
CDR3 DNA: TGTGCCAGTAGTATAGCCGAGAACACTGAAGCTTTCTTT
CDR3 length: 13
J gene: TRBJ1-1
D gene: .
clone size: .
V gene: TRBV19

CDR3 protein: CASTPGTGGEVWAKNIQYF
CDR3 DNA: TGTGCCAGCACACCCGGGACAGGGGGCGAAGTGTGGGCCAAAAACATTCAGTACTTC
CDR3 length: 19
J gene: TRBJ2-4
D gene: TRBD1
clone size: .
V gene: TRBV28

CDR3 protein: CASSQDLGSPSGGGTDTQYF
CDR3 DNA: TGCGCCAGCAGCCAAGATCTGGGATCGCCTAGCGGGGGGGGCACAGATACGCAGTATTTT
CDR3 length: 20
J gene: TRBJ2-3
D gene: TRBD2
clone size: .
V gene: TRBV4-3

CDR3 protein: CASSLFRDSPLHF
CDR3 DNA: TGTGCCAGCAGCTTATTTCGGGATTCACCCCTCCACTTT
CDR3 length: 13
J gene: TRBJ1-6
D gene: .
clone size: .
V gene: TRBV7-3

CDR3 protein: CASSRGTSSYGQYF
CDR3 DNA: TGTGCCAGCAGCCGAGGGACTAGCAGTTACGGGCAGTACTTC
CDR3 length: 14
J gene: TRBJ2-7
D gene: TRBD2
clone size: few
V gene: TRBV12-3/TRBV12-4

CDR3 protein: CASKPPFAGMNTEAFF
CDR3 DNA: TGTGCCTCAAAGCCCCCGTTCGCGGGCATGAACACTGAAGCTTTCTTT
CDR3 length: 16
J gene: TRBJ1-1
D gene: .
clone size: .
V gene: TRBV27

CDR3 protein: CASSLLGGGGAEAFF
CDR3 DNA: TGTGCCAGCAGTCTCCTCGGGGGTGGCGGCGCTGAAGCTTTCTTT
CDR3 length: 15
J gene: TRBJ1-1
D gene: .
clone size: .
V gene: TRBV7-9

CDR3 protein: CASTPTGGDYGHTF
CDR3 DNA: TGTGCCAGCACCCCGACGGGGGGTGACTATGGCCACACCTTC
CDR3 length: 14
J gene: TRBJ1-2
D gene: .
clone size: .
V gene: TRBV12-3/TRBV12-4

CDR3 protein: CASSLQAGARAQYF
CDR3 DNA: TGTGCCAGCAGCTTGCAGGCTGGGGCCAGGGCCCAGTACTTC
CDR3 length: 14
J gene: TRBJ2-5
D gene: .
clone size: few
V gene: TRBV5-6

CDR3 protein: CASSLFGGGTYEQYF
CDR3 DNA: TGTGCCAGCAGTTTATTCGGCGGGGGTACCTACGAGCAGTACTTC
CDR3 length: 15
J gene: TRBJ2-7
D gene: TRBD2
clone size: few
V gene: TRBV28